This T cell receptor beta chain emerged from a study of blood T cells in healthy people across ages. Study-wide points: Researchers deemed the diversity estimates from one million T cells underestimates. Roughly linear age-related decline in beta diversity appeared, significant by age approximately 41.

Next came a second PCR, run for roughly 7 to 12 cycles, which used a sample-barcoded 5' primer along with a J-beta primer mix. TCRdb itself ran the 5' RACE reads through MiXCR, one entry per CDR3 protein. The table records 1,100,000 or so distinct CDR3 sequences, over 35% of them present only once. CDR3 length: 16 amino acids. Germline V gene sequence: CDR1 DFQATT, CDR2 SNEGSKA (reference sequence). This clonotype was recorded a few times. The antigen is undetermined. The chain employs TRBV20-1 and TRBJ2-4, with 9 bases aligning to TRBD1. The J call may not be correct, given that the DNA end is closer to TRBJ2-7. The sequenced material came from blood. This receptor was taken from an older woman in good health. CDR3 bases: TGCAGTGCTTCTAGGTTCGGGGAGACAGGGGGCTACGAGCAGTACTTC. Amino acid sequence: CSASRFGETGGYEQYF.